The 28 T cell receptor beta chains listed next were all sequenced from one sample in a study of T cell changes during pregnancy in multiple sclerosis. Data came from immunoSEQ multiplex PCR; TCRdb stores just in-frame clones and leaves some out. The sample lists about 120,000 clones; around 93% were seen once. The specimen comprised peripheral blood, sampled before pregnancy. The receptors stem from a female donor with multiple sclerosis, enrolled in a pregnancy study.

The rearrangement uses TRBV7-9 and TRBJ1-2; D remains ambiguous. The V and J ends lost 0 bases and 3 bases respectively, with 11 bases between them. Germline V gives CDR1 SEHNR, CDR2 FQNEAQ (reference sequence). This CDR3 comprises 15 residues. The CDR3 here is CASSLAENRDYGYTF. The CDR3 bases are TGTGCCAGCAGCTTAGCGGAAAATCGGGACTATGGCTACACCTTC. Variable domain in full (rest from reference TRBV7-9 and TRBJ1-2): DTGVSQNPRHKITKRGQNVTFRCDPISEHNRLYWYRQTLGQGPEFLTYFQNEAQLEKSRLLSDRFSAERPKGSFSTLEIQRTEQGDSAMYLCASSLAENRDYGYTFGSGTRLTVV.

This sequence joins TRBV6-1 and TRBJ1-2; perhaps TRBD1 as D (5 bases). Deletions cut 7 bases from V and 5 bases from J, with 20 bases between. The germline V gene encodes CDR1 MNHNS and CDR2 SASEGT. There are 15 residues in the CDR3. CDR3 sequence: CASNDQGSWWYGYTF. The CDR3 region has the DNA TGTGCCAGCAATGATCAGGGTAGTTGGTGGTATGGCTACACCTTC.

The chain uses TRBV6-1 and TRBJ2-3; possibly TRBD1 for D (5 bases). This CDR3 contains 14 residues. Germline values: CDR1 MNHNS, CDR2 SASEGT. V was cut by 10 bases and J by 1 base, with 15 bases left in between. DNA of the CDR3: TGTGCCACAGCAATGGTAGGGGGCACAGATACGCAGTATTTT. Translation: CATAMVGGTDTQYF.

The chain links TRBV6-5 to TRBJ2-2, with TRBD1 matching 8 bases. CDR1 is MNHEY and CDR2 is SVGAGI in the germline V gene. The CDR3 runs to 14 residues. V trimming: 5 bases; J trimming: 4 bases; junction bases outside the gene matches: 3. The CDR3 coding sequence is TGTGCCAGCAGTCGACAGGGGAGCACCGGGGAGCTGTTTTTT. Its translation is CASSRQGSTGELFF.

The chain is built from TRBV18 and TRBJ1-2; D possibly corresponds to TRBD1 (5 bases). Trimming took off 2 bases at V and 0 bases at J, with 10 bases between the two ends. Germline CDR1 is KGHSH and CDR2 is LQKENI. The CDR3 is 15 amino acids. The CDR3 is CASSPRQGTNYGYTF. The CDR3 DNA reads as TGTGCCAGCTCACCAAGGCAGGGCACTAACTATGGCTACACCTTC.

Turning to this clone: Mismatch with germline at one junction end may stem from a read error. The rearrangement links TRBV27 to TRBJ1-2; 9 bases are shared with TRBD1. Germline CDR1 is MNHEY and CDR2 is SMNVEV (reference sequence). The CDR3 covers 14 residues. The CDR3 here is CASSLSTGGGGYIF. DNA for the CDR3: TGTGCCAGCAGTTTATCGACAGGGGGAGGTGGCTACATCTTC.

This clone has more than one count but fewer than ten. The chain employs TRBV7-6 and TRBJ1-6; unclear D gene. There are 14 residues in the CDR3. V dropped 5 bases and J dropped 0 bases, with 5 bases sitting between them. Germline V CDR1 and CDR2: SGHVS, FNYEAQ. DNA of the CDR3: TGTGCCAGCAGCCGGGTCTCCTATAATTCACCCCTCCACTTT. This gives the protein CASSRVSYNSPLHF.

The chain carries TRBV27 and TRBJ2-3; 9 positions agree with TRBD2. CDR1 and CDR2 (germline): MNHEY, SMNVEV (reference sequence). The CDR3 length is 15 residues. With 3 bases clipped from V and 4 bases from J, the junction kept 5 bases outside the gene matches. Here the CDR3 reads CASSLAGGPSDTQYF. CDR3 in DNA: TGTGCCAGCAGTTTGGCGGGAGGGCCCTCAGATACGCAGTATTTT.

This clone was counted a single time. CDR3 sequence: CAIRGPETQYF. CDR3 DNA sequence: TGTGCCATCAGGGGCCCAGAGACCCAGTACTTC. This chain uses TRBV10-3 with TRBJ2-5, with unresolved D. CDR3 length: 11 amino acids. The V and J ends lost 6 bases and 4 bases respectively, with 6 bases between them. The germline gives CDR1 ENHRY, CDR2 SYGVKD.

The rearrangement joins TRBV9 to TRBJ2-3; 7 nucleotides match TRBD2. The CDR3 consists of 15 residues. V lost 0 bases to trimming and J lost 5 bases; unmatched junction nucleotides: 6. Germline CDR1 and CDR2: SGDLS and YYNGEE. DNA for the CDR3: TGTGCCAGCAGCGTAGCTGGGAGGGCCAGAGATACGCAGTATTTT. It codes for CASSVAGRARDTQYF.

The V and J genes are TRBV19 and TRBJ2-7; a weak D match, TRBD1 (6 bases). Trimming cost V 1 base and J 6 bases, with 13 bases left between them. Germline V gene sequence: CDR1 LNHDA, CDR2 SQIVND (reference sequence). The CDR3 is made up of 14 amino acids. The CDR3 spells CASSIGTESFEQYF. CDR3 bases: TGTGCCAGTAGTATAGGGACAGAAAGCTTCGAGCAGTACTTC.

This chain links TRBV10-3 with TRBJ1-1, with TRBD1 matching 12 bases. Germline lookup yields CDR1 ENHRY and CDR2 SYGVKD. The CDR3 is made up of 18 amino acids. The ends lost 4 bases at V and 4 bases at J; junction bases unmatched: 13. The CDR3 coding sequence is TGTGCCATCAGTGTGTCCGGGACAGGGGGCGCGGGGGCCACTGAAGCTTTCTTT. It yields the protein CAISVSGTGGAGATEAFF.

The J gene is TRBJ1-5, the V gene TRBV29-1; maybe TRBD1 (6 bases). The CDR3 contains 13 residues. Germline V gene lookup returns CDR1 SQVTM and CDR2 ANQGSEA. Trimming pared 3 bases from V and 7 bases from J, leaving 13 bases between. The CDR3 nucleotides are TGCAGCGTTGATATGGGGGCTGGGCAGCCCCAGCATTTT. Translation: CSVDMGAGQPQHF.

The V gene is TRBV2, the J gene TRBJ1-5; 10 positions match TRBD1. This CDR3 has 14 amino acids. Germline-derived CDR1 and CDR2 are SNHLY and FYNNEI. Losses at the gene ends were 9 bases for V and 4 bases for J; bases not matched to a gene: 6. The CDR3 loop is CASRRDRGNQPQHF. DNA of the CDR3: TGTGCCAGTAGGAGGGACAGGGGTAATCAGCCCCAGCATTTT.

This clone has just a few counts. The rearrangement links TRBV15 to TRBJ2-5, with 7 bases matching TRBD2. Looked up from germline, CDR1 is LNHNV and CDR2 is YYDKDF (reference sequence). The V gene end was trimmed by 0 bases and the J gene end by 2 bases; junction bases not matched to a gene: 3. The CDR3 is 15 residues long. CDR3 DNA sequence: TGTGCCACCAGCAGAGATAGGACTAGACAAGAGACCCAGTACTTC. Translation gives CATSRDRTRQETQYF.

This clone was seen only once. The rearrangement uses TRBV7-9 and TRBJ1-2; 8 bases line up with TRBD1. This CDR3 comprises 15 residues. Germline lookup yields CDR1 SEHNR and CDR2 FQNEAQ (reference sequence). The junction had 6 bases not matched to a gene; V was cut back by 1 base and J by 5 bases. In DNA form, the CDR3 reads TGTGCCAGCAGCTTAGTTGGCAGGGGGCCTTATGGCTACACCTTC. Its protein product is CASSLVGRGPYGYTF.

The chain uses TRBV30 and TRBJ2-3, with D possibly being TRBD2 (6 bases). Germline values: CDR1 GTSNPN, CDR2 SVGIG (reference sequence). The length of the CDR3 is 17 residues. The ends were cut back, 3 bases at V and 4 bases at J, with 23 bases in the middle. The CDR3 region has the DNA TGTGCCTGGAGGCCCGGGGGTTCAGCGAGGAGGGCAGATACGCAGTATTTT. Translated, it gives CAWRPGGSARRADTQYF.

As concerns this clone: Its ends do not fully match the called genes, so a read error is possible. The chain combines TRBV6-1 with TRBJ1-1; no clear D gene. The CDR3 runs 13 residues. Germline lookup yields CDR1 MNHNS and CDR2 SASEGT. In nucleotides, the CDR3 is TGTGACAGCAGTGAATCACAGAACACTGAAGCTTTCTTT. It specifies CDSSESQNTEAFF.

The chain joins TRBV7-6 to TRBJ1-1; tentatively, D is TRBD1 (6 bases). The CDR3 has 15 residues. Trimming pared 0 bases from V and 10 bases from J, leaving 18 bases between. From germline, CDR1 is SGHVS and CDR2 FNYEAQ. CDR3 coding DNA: TGTGCCAGCAGCTTAGCGCGGGGGGCCTCAGCCCGAGCTTTCTTT. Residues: CASSLARGASARAFF.

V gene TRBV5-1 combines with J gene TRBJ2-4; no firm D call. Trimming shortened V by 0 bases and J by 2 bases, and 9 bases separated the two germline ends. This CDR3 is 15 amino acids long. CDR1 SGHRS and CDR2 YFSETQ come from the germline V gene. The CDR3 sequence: CASSLDGWTKNIQYF. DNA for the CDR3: TGCGCCAGCAGCTTGGACGGGTGGACCAAAAACATTCAGTACTTC.

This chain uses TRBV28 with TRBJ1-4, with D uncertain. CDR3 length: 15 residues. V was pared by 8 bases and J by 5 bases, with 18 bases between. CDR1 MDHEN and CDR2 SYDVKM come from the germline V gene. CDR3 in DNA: TGTGCCAGCGGCCGGGGTGGTGGGGTCAATGAAAAACTGTTTTTT. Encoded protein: CASGRGGGVNEKLFF.

The CDR3: CASSFKQGGTEAFF. CDR3 in DNA: TGTGCCAGCAGCTTTAAACAAGGGGGCACTGAAGCTTTCTTT. The gene calls are TRBV5-4 and TRBJ1-1, with TRBD1 as a possible D gene (6 bases). The V end was cut by 2 bases, the J end by 4 bases, with 12 bases between. Germline V gene sequence: CDR1 SGHNT, CDR2 YYREEE (reference sequence). CDR3 length: 14 residues.

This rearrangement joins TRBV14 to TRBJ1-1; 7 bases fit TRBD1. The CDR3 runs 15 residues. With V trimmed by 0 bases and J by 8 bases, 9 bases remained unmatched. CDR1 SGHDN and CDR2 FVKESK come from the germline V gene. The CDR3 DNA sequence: TGTGCCAGCAGCCAAGAAGTAGGGGGCTATAGGGAAGCTTTCTTT. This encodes CASSQEVGGYREAFF.

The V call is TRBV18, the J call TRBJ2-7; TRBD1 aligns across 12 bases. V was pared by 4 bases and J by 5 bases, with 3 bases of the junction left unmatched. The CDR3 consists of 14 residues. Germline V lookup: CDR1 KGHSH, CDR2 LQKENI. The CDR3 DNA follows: TGTGCCAGCTCACGGGGACAGGGGGCGAACGAGCAGTACTTC. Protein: CASSRGQGANEQYF.

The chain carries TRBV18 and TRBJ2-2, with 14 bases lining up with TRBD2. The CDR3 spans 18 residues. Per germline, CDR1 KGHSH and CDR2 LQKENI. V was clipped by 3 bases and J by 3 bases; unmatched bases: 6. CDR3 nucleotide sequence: TGTGCCAGCTCACCGCTGACTAGCGGGAGGGCCGACACCGGGGAGCTGTTTTTT. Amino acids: CASSPLTSGRADTGELFF.

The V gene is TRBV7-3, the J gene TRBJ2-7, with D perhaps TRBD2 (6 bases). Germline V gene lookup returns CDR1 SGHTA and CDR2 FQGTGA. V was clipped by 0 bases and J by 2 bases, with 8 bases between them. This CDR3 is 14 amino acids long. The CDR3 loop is CASSLTGGTYEQYF. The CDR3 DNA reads TGTGCCAGCAGCTTAACTGGCGGGACCTACGAGCAGTACTTC. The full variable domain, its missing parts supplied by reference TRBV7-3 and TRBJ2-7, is GAGVSQTPSNKVTEKGKYVELRCDPISGHTALYWYRQSLGQGPEFLIYFQGTGAADDSGLPNDRFFAVRPEGSVSTLKIQRTERGDSAVYLCASSLTGGTYEQYFGPGTRLTVT.

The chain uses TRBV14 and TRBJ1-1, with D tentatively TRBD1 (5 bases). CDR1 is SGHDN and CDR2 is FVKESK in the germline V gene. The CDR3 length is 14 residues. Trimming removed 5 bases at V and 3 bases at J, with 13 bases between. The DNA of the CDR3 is TGTGCCAGCAGCGGGGCGATCCTGGACACTGAAGCTTTCTTT. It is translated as CASSGAILDTEAFF.

CDR3 amino acids: CASSGGQANQPQHF. The CDR3 DNA is TGTGCCAGCAGCGGGGGACAGGCCAATCAGCCCCAGCATTTT. The genes are TRBV9 and TRBJ1-5, with TRBD1 identical over 8 bases. Germline V gene data show CDR1 as SGDLS and CDR2 as YYNGEE. The V segment lost 3 bases and the J segment 3 bases; nucleotides outside the gene matches: 2. The CDR3 has 14 amino acids. Combining the CDR3 with reference TRBV9 and TRBJ1-5 gives the whole variable domain DSGVTQTPKHLITATGQRVTLRCSPRSGDLSVYWYQQSLDQGLQFLIQYYNGEERAKGNILERFSAQQFPDLHSELNLSSLELGDSALYFCASSGGQANQPQHFGDGTRLSIL.